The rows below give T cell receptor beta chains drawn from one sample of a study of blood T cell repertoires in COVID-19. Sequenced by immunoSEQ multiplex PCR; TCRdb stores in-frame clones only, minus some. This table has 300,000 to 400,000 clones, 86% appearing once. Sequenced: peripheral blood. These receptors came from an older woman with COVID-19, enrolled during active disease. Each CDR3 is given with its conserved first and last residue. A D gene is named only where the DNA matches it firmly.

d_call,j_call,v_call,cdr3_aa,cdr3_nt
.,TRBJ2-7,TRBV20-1,CSLQGSYEQYF,TGCAGTCTACAGGGCTCCTACGAGCAGTACTTC
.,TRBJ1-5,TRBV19,CASSIRFFQPQHF,TGTGCCAGTAGTATCAGGTTTTTTCAGCCCCAGCATTTT
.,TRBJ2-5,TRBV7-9,CASSSRAAETQYF,TGTGCCAGCAGCTCGAGGGCTGCAGAGACCCAGTACTTC
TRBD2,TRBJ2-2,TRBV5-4,CASSLDLAGLTGELFF,TGTGCCAGCAGCTTGGACCTAGCGGGGCTGACCGGGGAGCTGTTTTTT
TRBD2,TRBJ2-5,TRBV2,CASQSLSGETQYF,TGTGCCAGCCAATCTCTTAGCGGGGAGACCCAGTACTTC
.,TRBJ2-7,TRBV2,CASARQLRSSYEQYF,TGTGCCAGCGCCAGACAGTTACGGAGCTCCTACGAGCAGTACTTC
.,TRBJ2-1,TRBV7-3,CASSLLLGPYNEQFF,TGTGCCAGCAGCTTATTACTAGGCCCTTACAATGAGCAGTTCTTC
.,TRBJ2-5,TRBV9,CASSVGGGGETQYF,TGTGCCAGCAGCGTAGGAGGAGGAGGAGAGACCCAGTACTTC
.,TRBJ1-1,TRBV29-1,CSVVTYGATEAFF,TGCAGCGTTGTGACTTATGGGGCGACTGAAGCTTTCTTT
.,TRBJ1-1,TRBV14,CASSQDRGEGMGTEAFF,TGTGCCAGCAGCCAAGATCGAGGCGAAGGCATGGGCACTGAAGCTTTCTTT
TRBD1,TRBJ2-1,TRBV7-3,CASSLMAGGYNEQFF,TGTGCCAGCAGCCTGATGGCAGGGGGCTACAATGAGCAGTTCTTC
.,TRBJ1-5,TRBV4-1,CASRRTGFDQPQHF,TGCGCCAGCAGGAGAACAGGTTTCGATCAGCCCCAGCATTTT